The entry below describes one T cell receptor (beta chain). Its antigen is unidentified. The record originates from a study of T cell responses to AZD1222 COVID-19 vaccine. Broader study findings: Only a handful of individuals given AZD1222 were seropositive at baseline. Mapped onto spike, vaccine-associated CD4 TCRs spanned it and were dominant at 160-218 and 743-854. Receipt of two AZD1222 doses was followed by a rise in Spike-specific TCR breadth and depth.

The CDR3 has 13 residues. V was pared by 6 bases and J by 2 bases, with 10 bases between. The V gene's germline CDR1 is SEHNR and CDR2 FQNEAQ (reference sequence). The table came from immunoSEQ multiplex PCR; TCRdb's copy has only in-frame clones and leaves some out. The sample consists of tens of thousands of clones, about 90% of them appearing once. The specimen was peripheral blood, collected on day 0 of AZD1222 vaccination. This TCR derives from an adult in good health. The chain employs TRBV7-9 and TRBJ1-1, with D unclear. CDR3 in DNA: TGTGCCAGCAGTCAACAGCCAAACACTGAAGCTTTCTTT. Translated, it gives CASSQQPNTEAFF.